The 13 T cell receptor beta chains given below trace back to one sample, sequenced in a study of beta chain features in type 1 diabetes. Study observations and caveats: Significant though moderate, a shortening of TCRB CDR3s appeared in all four CD4+ subsets of Type 1 diabetes patients.

The sequenced template was cDNA made from the entire isolated RNA. Sequenced by immunoSEQ multiplex PCR; TCRdb stores in-frame clones only, minus some. The sample holds 130,000 to 150,000 clones, about 12% seen once. Their antigen targets remain unknown. Sequenced material: central memory CD4+ T cells from blood. Receptors originate from a man between 18 and 29 years old with type 1 diabetes.

In its sample, this clone was seen a few times. The V gene is TRBV28, the J gene TRBJ1-2; 7 bases line up with TRBD1. The CDR3 consists of 14 residues. V trimming: 5 bases; J trimming: 5 bases; junction bases outside the gene matches: 8. The germline V gene has CDR1 MDHEN and CDR2 SYDVKM. The CDR3 nucleotides read TGTGCCAGCAGTCTCAGGGACAGAGGTTATGGCTACACCTTC. This encodes CASSLRDRGYGYTF.

This clone was counted only a few times. The CDR3 nucleotides are TGTGCCAGCTCACCACCAAATACTCCAGGGGGTGGCTATGGCTACACCTTC. Translating gives CASSPPNTPGGGYGYTF. The chain links TRBV18 to TRBJ1-2; 7 bases match TRBD1. Germline V CDR1 and CDR2: KGHSH, LQKENI. V gave up 0 bases and J gave up 4 bases; unmatched junction bases: 11. There are 17 residues in the CDR3.

V usage is TRBV7-8 and J usage is TRBJ1-2; no clear D. Looked up from germline, CDR1 is SGHVS and CDR2 is FQNEAQ. Trimming pared 0 bases from V and 8 bases from J, leaving 7 bases between. The CDR3 covers 12 residues. For the CDR3, the DNA is TGTGCCAGCAGCTTAGCGAAGCGGGGCTACACCTTC. This encodes CASSLAKRGYTF. The whole variable domain, remainder taken from reference TRBV7-8 and TRBJ1-2, is GAGVSQSPRYKVAKRGQDVALRCDPISGHVSLFWYQQALGQGPEFLTYFQNEAQLDKSGLPSDRFFAERPEGSVSTLKIQRTQQEDSAVYLCASSLAKRGYTFGSGTRLTVV.

The rearrangement links TRBV7-8 to TRBJ2-1; 7 nucleotides align to TRBD1. The CDR3 has 15 residues. CDR1 and CDR2 (germline): SGHVS, FQNEAQ. The J segment lost 4 bases and the V segment lost 0 bases, leaving 3 bases of the junction unmatched. CDR3 nucleotide sequence: TGTGCCAGCAGCTTAGCGGGACAGCTATACAATGAGCAGTTCTTC. Amino acids: CASSLAGQLYNEQFF.

This clone has only a few counts. The chain links TRBV6-1 to TRBJ2-3; 7 bases line up with TRBD1. CDR1 and CDR2 from the germline V gene are MNHNS and SASEGT. The CDR3 length is 16 residues. Germline trimming cut 2 bases from V and 3 bases from J; bases unmatched to any gene: 8. CDR3: CASSERRQGETDTQYF. The CDR3 DNA reads as TGTGCCAGCAGTGAACGTCGACAGGGCGAGACAGATACGCAGTATTTT.

This clone occurred a few times. This rearrangement joins TRBV6-5 to TRBJ2-5; D remains ambiguous. From germline, CDR1 is MNHEY and CDR2 SVGAGI. CDR3 length equals 11 residues. Between the trimmed V and J ends, which lost 4 bases and 5 bases, there was a span of 5 bases. CDR3 nucleotide sequence: TGTGCCAGCAGTTCGGTGGAGACCCAGTACTTC. Translation: CASSSVETQYF.

The chain combines TRBV5-1 with TRBJ2-3; tentatively, D is TRBD2 (6 bases). Germline CDR1 and CDR2: SGHRS and YFSETQ. The CDR3 spans 16 residues. V was trimmed by 2 bases and J by 1 base, leaving 14 bases between them. The CDR3 here is CASSLARDSGTDTQYF. CDR3 sequence (DNA): TGCGCCAGCAGCTTAGCCCGGGACTCTGGCACAGATACGCAGTATTTT.

The V and J genes are TRBV18 and TRBJ2-2; weak D call: TRBD1 (5 bases). Germline CDR1 and CDR2: KGHSH and LQKENI. This CDR3 has 15 residues. Between the trimmed V and J ends, which lost 3 bases and 3 bases, there was a span of 11 bases. CDR3 in DNA: TGTGCCAGCTCACCGGGGCCGCCCGACACCGGGGAGCTGTTTTTT. It codes for CASSPGPPDTGELFF.

This clone was counted between two and nine times. This chain joins TRBV5-8 and TRBJ1-2; tentatively, D is TRBD1 (5 bases). The CDR3 totals 13 residues. Trimming removed 4 bases at V and 3 bases at J, with 10 bases between. Germline CDR1 reads SGHTS; CDR2 reads YDEGEE. The CDR3 bases are TGTGCCAGCAGCCCCGACAGAGACTATGGCTACACCTTC. Protein: CASSPDRDYGYTF.

The chain has TRBV18 and TRBJ2-7; TRBD1 agrees at 8 bases. The germline gives CDR1 KGHSH, CDR2 LQKENI. The V gene end was trimmed by 2 bases and the J gene end by 7 bases; junction bases not matched to a gene: 7. This CDR3 contains 14 residues. The CDR3 region has the DNA TGTGCCAGCTCACCATTCCAGGGGGCCGATGAGCAGTACTTC. It yields the protein CASSPFQGADEQYF.

The chain's CDR3 is CSAVFNGYTF. Written as DNA, the CDR3 is TGCAGTGCGGTATTTAACGGCTACACCTTC. This chain links TRBV20-1 with TRBJ1-2; D remains ambiguous. Trimming removed 6 bases from V and 8 bases from J, with 10 bases in between. This CDR3 is 10 amino acids long. CDR1 and CDR2 (germline): DFQATT, SNEGSKA (reference sequence).

This clone occurred a few times. This sequence joins TRBV7-2 and TRBJ2-1, with TRBD2 matching over 9 bases. Unmatched junction bases numbered 7, after V lost 2 bases and J lost 8 bases. Germline CDR1 is SGHTA and CDR2 is FQGNSA. The CDR3 runs 15 residues. The CDR3 sequence is CASSLLRTSADEQFF. The CDR3 bases are TGTGCCAGCAGCTTACTTAGGACTAGCGCTGATGAGCAGTTCTTC. Variable domain in full (rest from reference TRBV7-2 and TRBJ2-1): GAGVSQSPSNKVTEKGKDVELRCDPISGHTALYWYRQSLGQGLEFLIYFQGNSAPDKSGLPSDRFSAERTGGSVSTLTIQRTQQEDSAVYLCASSLLRTSADEQFFGPGTRLTVL.

The V and J genes are TRBV30 and TRBJ1-5, with no clear D. Germline V gives CDR1 GTSNPN, CDR2 SVGIG (reference sequence). Trimming took 1 base from V and 6 from J, leaving 16 bases between them. This CDR3 region has 15 residues. CDR3 coding DNA: TGTGCCTGGAGTGGCCCGGGGTCTCCAGGTCAGCCCCAGCATTTT. Translating gives CAWSGPGSPGQPQHF.